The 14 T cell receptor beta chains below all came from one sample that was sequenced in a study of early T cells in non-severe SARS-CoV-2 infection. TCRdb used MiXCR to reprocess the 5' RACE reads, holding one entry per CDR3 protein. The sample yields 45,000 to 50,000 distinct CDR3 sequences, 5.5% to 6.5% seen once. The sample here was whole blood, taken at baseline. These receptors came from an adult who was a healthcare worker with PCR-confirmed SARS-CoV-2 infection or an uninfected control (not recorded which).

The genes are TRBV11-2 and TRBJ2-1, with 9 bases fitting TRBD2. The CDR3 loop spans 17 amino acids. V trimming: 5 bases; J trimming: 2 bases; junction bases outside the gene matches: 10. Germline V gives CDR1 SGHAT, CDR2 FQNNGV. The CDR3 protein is CASSPRGGAFPYNEQFF. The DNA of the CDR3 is TGTGCCAGCAGCCCCCGCGGGGGGGCGTTCCCCTACAATGAGCAGTTCTTC.

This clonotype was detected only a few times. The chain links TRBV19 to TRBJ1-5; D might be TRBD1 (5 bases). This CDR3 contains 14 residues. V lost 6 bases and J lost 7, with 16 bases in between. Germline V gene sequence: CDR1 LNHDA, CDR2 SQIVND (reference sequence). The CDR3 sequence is CASSTLKGRQPQHF. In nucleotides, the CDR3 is TGTGCCAGTAGCACCCTTAAGGGACGACAGCCCCAGCATTTT. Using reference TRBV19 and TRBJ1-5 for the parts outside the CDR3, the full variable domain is DGGITQSPKYLFRKEGQNVTLSCEQNLNHDAMYWYRQDPGQGLRLIYYSQIVNDFQKGDIAEGYSVSREKKESFPLTVTSAQKNPTAFYLCASSTLKGRQPQHFGDGTRLSIL.

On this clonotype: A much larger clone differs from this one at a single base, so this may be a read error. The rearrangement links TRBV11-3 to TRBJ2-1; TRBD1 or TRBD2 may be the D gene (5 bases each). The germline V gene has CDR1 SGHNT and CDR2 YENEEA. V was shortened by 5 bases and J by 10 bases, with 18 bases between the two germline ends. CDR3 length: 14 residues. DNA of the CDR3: TGTGCCAGCAGCGCGCAGGGACGAGGCGAAGAGCAGTTCTTC. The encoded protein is CASSAQGRGEEQFF.

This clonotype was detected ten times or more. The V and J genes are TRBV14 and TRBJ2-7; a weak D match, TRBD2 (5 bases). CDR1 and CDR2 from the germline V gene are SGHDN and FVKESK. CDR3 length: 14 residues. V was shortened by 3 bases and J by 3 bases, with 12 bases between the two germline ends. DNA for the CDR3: TGTGCCAGCAGCCAGCACCTCACTAGCTACGAGCAGTACTTC. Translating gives CASSQHLTSYEQYF.

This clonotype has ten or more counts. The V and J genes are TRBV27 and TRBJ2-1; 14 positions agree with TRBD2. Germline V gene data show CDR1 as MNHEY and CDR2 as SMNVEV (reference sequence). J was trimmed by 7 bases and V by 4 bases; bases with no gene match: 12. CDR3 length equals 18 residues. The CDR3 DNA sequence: TGTGCCAGCAGTTCCCAAGGGACTAGCGGGGGCCTGGTAAATGAGCAGTTCTTC. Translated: CASSSQGTSGGLVNEQFF.

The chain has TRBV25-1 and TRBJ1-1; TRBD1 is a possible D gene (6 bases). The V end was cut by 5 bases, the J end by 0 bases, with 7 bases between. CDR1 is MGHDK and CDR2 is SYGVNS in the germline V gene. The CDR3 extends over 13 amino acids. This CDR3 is CASSRGMNTEAFF. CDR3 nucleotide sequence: TGTGCCAGCAGTAGGGGGATGAACACTGAAGCTTTCTTT.

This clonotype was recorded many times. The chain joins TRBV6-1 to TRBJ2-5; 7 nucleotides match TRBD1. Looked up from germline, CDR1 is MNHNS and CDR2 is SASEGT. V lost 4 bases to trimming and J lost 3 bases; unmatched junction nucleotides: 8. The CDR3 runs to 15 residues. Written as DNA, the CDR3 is TGTGCCAGCAGTGCAGCCGGGACAGAAAAAGAGACCCAGTACTTC. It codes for CASSAAGTEKETQYF.

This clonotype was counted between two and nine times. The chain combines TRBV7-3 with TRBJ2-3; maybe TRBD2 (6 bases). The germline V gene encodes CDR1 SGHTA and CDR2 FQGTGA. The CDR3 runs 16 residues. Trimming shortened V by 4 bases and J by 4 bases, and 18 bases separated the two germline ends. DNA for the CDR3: TGTGCCAGCAGCTCGGGACTCCGAGGATGGTCAGATACGCAGTATTTT. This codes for CASSSGLRGWSDTQYF. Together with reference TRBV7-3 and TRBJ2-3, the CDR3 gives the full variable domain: GAGVSQTPSNKVTEKGKYVELRCDPISGHTALYWYRQSLGQGPEFLIYFQGTGAADDSGLPNDRFFAVRPEGSVSTLKIQRTERGDSAVYLCASSSGLRGWSDTQYFGPGTRLTVL.

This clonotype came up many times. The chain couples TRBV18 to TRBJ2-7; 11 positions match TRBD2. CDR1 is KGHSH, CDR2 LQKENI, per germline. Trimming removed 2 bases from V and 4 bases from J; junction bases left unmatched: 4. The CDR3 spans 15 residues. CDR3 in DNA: TGTGCCAGCTCACCAGCGACTAGCGGGGTGTACGAGCAGTACTTC. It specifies CASSPATSGVYEQYF.

CDR3 sequence reads: CASSYSRTVTYEQYF. The CDR3 nucleotides read TGTGCCAGCAGTTACTCCAGGACAGTCACCTACGAGCAGTACTTC. The chain couples TRBV6-6 to TRBJ2-7; tentative D call: TRBD1 (6 bases). The CDR3 sequence is 15 residues long. V lost 0 bases, J lost 2 bases, and 11 bases lay in between. The germline V gene has CDR1 MNHNY and CDR2 SVGAGI (reference sequence).

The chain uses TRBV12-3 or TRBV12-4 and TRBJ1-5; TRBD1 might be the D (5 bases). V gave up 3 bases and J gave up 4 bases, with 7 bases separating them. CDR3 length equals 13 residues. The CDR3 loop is CASSFGGNQPQHF. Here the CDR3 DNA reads TGTGCCAGCAGTTTTGGGGGGAATCAGCCCCAGCATTTT.

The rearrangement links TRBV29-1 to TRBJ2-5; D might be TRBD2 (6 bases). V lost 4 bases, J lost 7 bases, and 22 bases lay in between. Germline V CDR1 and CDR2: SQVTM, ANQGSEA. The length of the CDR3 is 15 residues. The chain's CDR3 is CSVVGRGGTFGTQYF. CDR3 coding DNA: TGCAGCGTTGTTGGGCGGGGAGGAACTTTTGGGACCCAGTACTTC.

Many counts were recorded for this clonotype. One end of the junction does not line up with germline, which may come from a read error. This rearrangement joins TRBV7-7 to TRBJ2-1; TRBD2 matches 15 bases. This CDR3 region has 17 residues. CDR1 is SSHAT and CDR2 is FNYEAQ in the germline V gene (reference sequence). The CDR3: CASSLDPGLAGGNEQFF. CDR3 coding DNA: TGTGCTAGCAGCTTAGACCCGGGACTAGCGGGGGGCAATGAGCAGTTCTTC.

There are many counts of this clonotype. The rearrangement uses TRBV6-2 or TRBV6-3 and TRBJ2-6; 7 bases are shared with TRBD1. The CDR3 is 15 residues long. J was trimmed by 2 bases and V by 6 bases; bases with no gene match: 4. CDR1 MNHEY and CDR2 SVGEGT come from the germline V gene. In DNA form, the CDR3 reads TGTGCCAGCAGAAAGCAGGGGGCTGGGGCCAACGTCCTGACTTTC. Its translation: CASRKQGAGANVLTF.